These 31 T cell receptor beta chains share one sample of origin, sequenced in a study of OX40 agonist ivuxolimab in advanced cancers. Only in-frame clones appear in the TCRdb table, and some are missing; sequencing was by immunoSEQ multiplex PCR. The data contain 70,000 to 80,000 clones, around 88% of them singletons. The sample here was CD4+ or CD8+ T cells sorted from blood, taken in a trial of the OX40 agonist ivuxolimab. The receptors stem from an adult with an advanced solid tumor such as melanoma, head and neck, liver or kidney cancer.

J is TRBJ2-7 and V is TRBV28; 7 nucleotides agree with TRBD2. The CDR3 runs 15 residues. Germline CDR1 MDHEN, CDR2 SYDVKM. V shed 3 bases, J shed 7 bases, and the junction held 12 bases outside the gene matches. The CDR3 here is CASSFSRVPGGEQYF. CDR3 in DNA: TGTGCCAGCAGTTTTAGTAGGGTACCCGGGGGGGAGCAGTACTTC.

This sequence joins TRBV19 and TRBJ2-7, with D perhaps matching TRBD2 (5 bases). Germline lookup yields CDR1 LNHDA and CDR2 SQIVND (reference sequence). With 4 bases removed from V and 3 bases from J, the gap between germline ends came to 22 bases. The CDR3 consists of 17 residues. CDR3 nucleotides: TGTGCCAGTAGTAGTTACTTTTCGCTCGAGGGCCTCTACGAGCAGTACTTC. Translated: CASSSYFSLEGLYEQYF. The variable domain in full, completed from reference TRBV19 and TRBJ2-7, reads DGGITQSPKYLFRKEGQNVTLSCEQNLNHDAMYWYRQDPGQGLRLIYYSQIVNDFQKGDIAEGYSVSREKKESFPLTVTSAQKNPTAFYLCASSSYFSLEGLYEQYFGPGTRLTVT.

As regards this clone: The same CDR3 also results from other DNA sequences found in this sample. The chain carries TRBV28 and TRBJ1-2, with D uncertain. The CDR3 totals 11 residues. Germline V gene lookup returns CDR1 MDHEN and CDR2 SYDVKM. Trimming cost V 5 bases and J 3 bases, with 4 bases left between them. The CDR3 DNA is TGTGCCAGCAGTCGAGACTATGGCTACACCTTC. This sequence encodes CASSRDYGYTF.

The chain recombines TRBV5-1 with TRBJ2-5; D may correspond to TRBD1 or TRBD2 (5 bases each). Trimming left V 0 bases short and J 2 bases short, with 11 bases between. Per the germline V gene, CDR1 is SGHRS and CDR2 is YFSETQ. The CDR3 contains 15 residues. This chain's CDR3 is CASSLDQGPQETQYF. In DNA, the CDR3 is TGCGCCAGCAGCTTGGATCAGGGACCGCAAGAGACCCAGTACTTC. The full variable domain, in which reference TRBV5-1 and TRBJ2-5 provide the parts outside the CDR3, is KAGVTQTPRYLIKTRGQQVTLSCSPISGHRSVSWYQQTPGQGLQFLFEYFSETQRNKGNFPGRFSGRQFSNSRSEMNVSTLELGDSALYLCASSLDQGPQETQYFGPGTRLLVL.

This chain links TRBV7-8 with TRBJ2-6; the D is unclear. The CDR3 loop spans 17 amino acids. Germline CDR1 SGHVS, CDR2 FQNEAQ. Trimming cost V 1 base and J 0 bases, with 10 bases left between them. CDR3 coding DNA: TGTGCCAGCAGCTTAGGTCAGGCGCGCTCTGGGGCCAACGTCCTGACTTTC. Translated: CASSLGQARSGANVLTF.

The chain combines TRBV7-6 with TRBJ2-6; possibly TRBD1 for D (6 bases). The germline V gene has CDR1 SGHVS and CDR2 FNYEAQ. The CDR3 has 19 residues. V lost 0 bases to trimming and J lost 3 bases, with 18 bases between them. This chain's CDR3 is CASSLAEPWGRVGANVLTF. The CDR3 DNA follows: TGTGCCAGCAGCTTAGCGGAGCCCTGGGGGCGGGTTGGGGCCAACGTCCTGACTTTC.

V gene TRBV7-2 combines with J gene TRBJ2-3; 8 bases match TRBD2. With V trimmed by 4 bases and J by 8 bases, 17 bases remained unmatched. This CDR3 spans 17 amino acids. Germline V gene lookup returns CDR1 SGHTA and CDR2 FQGNSA. CDR3 sequence (DNA): TGTGCCAGCAGCTCGAGTTCTAGCCCGGGGGGGCGGCGTACGCAGTATTTT. Residues: CASSSSSSPGGRRTQYF. Drawing the rest from reference TRBV7-2 and TRBJ2-3, the complete variable domain is GAGVSQSPSNKVTEKGKDVELRCDPISGHTALYWYRQSLGQGLEFLIYFQGNSAPDKSGLPSDRFSAERTGGSVSTLTIQRTQQEDSAVYLCASSSSSSPGGRRTQYFGPGTRLTVL.

J is TRBJ1-2 and V is TRBV28; D not resolved. The CDR3 runs to 14 residues. Germline CDR1 and CDR2: MDHEN and SYDVKM. V was cut by 2 bases and J by 5 bases, with 12 bases left in between. The CDR3 region has the DNA TGTGCCAGCAGTTTAGACCTAAGTGGGTATGGCTACACCTTC. Translating gives CASSLDLSGYGYTF.

This clone was found once. This chain links TRBV14 with TRBJ2-1, with D hard to call. The CDR3 is 14 residues long. Trimming took 0 bases from V and 15 from J, leaving 18 bases between them. The germline gives CDR1 SGHDN, CDR2 FVKESK. Here the CDR3 reads CASSQDLMGQDWFF. The DNA of the CDR3 is TGTGCCAGCAGCCAAGACTTAATGGGCCAGGATTGGTTCTTC. Full variable domain (missing parts from reference TRBV14 and TRBJ2-1): EAGVTQFPSHSVIEKGQTVTLRCDPISGHDNLYWYRRVMGKEIKFLLHFVKESKQDESGMPNNRFLAERTGGTYSTLKVQPAELEDSGVYFCASSQDLMGQDWFFGPGTRLTVL.

The chain uses TRBV27 and TRBJ2-3, with TRBD1 as a possible D gene (5 bases). V lost 2 bases to trimming and J lost 4 bases, with 10 bases between them. The CDR3 totals 14 residues. Germline V gives CDR1 MNHEY, CDR2 SMNVEV (reference sequence). CDR3 in amino acids: CASSLVTDSDTQYF. CDR3 DNA sequence: TGTGCCAGCAGTTTAGTGACAGATTCAGATACGCAGTATTTT.

The genes are TRBV6-5 and TRBJ2-3; D remains unclear. This CDR3 has 13 amino acids. V was clipped by 1 base and J by 4 bases, with 6 bases between them. Germline V gene data show CDR1 as MNHEY and CDR2 as SVGAGI. CDR3 amino acids: CASSYFSSDTQYF. The CDR3 DNA sequence: TGTGCCAGCAGTTACTTTAGCTCAGATACGCAGTATTTT.

The chain has TRBV5-1 and TRBJ2-4; D gene uncertain. CDR3 length: 15 residues. Germline loops: CDR1 SGHRS, CDR2 YFSETQ. Trimming left V 2 bases short and J 1 base short, with 10 bases between. The CDR3 protein is CASSFGEAAKNIQYF. The CDR3 DNA reads as TGCGCCAGCAGCTTCGGCGAAGCGGCCAAAAACATTCAGTACTTC.

J is TRBJ2-7 and V is TRBV7-2, with D unresolved. V was clipped by 0 bases and J by 2 bases, with 8 bases between them. Germline CDR1 reads SGHTA; CDR2 reads FQGNSA. There are 14 residues in the CDR3. The CDR3 region is CASSLAGTAYEQYF. As DNA, the CDR3 is TGTGCCAGCAGCTTAGCCGGCACAGCCTACGAGCAGTACTTC.

This chain connects TRBV27 to TRBJ2-3, with no clear D. The CDR3 is 16 amino acids. The germline V gene encodes CDR1 MNHEY and CDR2 SMNVEV (reference sequence). V was trimmed by 2 bases and J by 2 bases, leaving 14 bases between them. The CDR3 coding sequence is TGTGCCAGCAGTTTAAGCAGTGGAGATTTCACAGATACGCAGTATTTT. It is translated as CASSLSSGDFTDTQYF.

This chain uses TRBV7-9 with TRBJ2-2; 7 nucleotides align to TRBD2. Germline-derived CDR1 and CDR2 are SEHNR and FQNEAQ (reference sequence). The trim removed 4 bases at V and 4 bases at J, leaving 9 bases unmatched. The CDR3 has 16 residues. This CDR3 is CASSSVLANPTGELFF. The CDR3 DNA reads as TGTGCCAGCAGCTCCGTACTAGCGAACCCCACCGGGGAGCTGTTTTTT.

The chain is built from TRBV19 and TRBJ2-1, with 7 nucleotides matching TRBD2. The CDR3 spans 15 residues. Germline V lookup: CDR1 LNHDA, CDR2 SQIVND (reference sequence). The trim removed 5 bases at V and 8 bases at J, leaving 12 bases unmatched. The CDR3 reads CASSYQLAPGDEQFF. The DNA for the CDR3 is TGTGCCAGTAGTTATCAACTAGCGCCCGGCGATGAGCAGTTCTTC.

CDR3 loop: CASSQQRQGAVETQYF. The CDR3 DNA sequence: TGCGCCAGCAGTCAGCAGCGACAGGGGGCCGTAGAGACCCAGTACTTC. The V and J genes are TRBV23-1 and TRBJ2-5; 10 positions match TRBD1. TRBV23-1 has ORF status, its function being uncertain. The CDR3 spans 16 residues. The ends lost 3 bases at V and 4 bases at J; junction bases unmatched: 8.

V gene TRBV5-1 combines with J gene TRBJ2-7; no clear D gene. Per the germline V gene, CDR1 is SGHRS and CDR2 is YFSETQ. This CDR3 comprises 14 residues. V was pared by 0 bases and J by 3 bases, with 10 bases between. The CDR3 bases are TGCGCCAGCAGCTTGGCCCCCAGCGACTACGAGCAGTACTTC. Protein sequence: CASSLAPSDYEQYF. Full variable domain (outside the CDR3, taken from reference TRBV5-1 and TRBJ2-7): KAGVTQTPRYLIKTRGQQVTLSCSPISGHRSVSWYQQTPGQGLQFLFEYFSETQRNKGNFPGRFSGRQFSNSRSEMNVSTLELGDSALYLCASSLAPSDYEQYFGPGTRLTVT.

The gene calls are TRBV7-2 and TRBJ1-2; a possible D gene is TRBD1 (5 bases). This CDR3 comprises 13 residues. Trimming left V 4 bases short and J 8 bases short, with 14 bases between. The V gene's germline CDR1 is SGHTA and CDR2 FQGNSA. The DNA of the CDR3 is TGTGCCAGCAGCTCGATGGGGACGGGGGGCTACACCTTC. It translates to CASSSMGTGGYTF.

The V gene is TRBV5-4, the J gene TRBJ2-3; D tentatively reads TRBD1 or TRBD2 (6 bases each). V was shortened by 2 bases and J by 0 bases, with 16 bases between the two germline ends. CDR3 length equals 17 residues. Germline-derived CDR1 and CDR2 are SGHNT and YYREEE (reference sequence). The chain's CDR3 is CASSLGGLALSTDTQYF. CDR3 sequence (DNA): TGTGCCAGCAGCTTAGGGGGGCTTGCACTCAGCACAGATACGCAGTATTTT. Full variable domain (rest looked up from reference TRBV5-4 and TRBJ2-3): ETGVTQSPTHLIKTRGQQVTLRCSSQSGHNTVSWYQQALGQGPQFIFQYYREEENGRGNFPPRFSGLQFPNYSSELNVNALELDDSALYLCASSLGGLALSTDTQYFGPGTRLTVL.

The chain carries TRBV6-1 and TRBJ2-7; 8 nucleotides match TRBD1. Germline V CDR1 and CDR2: MNHNS, SASEGT. The trim removed 7 bases at V and 7 bases at J, leaving 9 bases unmatched. The CDR3 extends over 13 amino acids. CDR3 nucleotide sequence: TGTGCCAGCAATGACAGGGGCAGCGGGGAGCAGTACTTC. It yields the protein CASNDRGSGEQYF.

CDR3 residues: CASSDRGWTGELFF. The DNA for the CDR3 is TGTGCCAGCAGCGACAGGGGGTGGACCGGGGAGCTGTTTTTT. V gene TRBV6-1 combines with J gene TRBJ2-2, with TRBD1 matching over 9 bases. J was trimmed by 5 bases and V by 6 bases; bases with no gene match: 4. The V gene's germline CDR1 is MNHNS and CDR2 SASEGT. The CDR3 is made up of 14 amino acids.

The rearrangement links TRBV5-8 to TRBJ2-5; TRBD2 matches at 13 bases. With 4 bases clipped from V and 1 base from J, the junction kept 7 bases outside the gene matches. Germline values: CDR1 SGHTS, CDR2 YDEGEE. The CDR3 length is 17 residues. The CDR3 sequence: CASSQGLAGDGQETQYF. DNA for the CDR3: TGTGCCAGCAGCCAAGGACTAGCGGGGGACGGCCAAGAGACCCAGTACTTC.

This chain uses TRBV7-2 with TRBJ2-5; TRBD1 matches 7 bases. With 4 bases clipped from V and 1 base from J, the junction kept 3 bases outside the gene matches. The germline V gene has CDR1 SGHTA and CDR2 FQGNSA. This CDR3 contains 14 residues. CDR3 region: CASSWRQGQETQYF. In DNA, the CDR3 is TGTGCCAGCAGCTGGAGACAGGGCCAAGAGACCCAGTACTTC.

This chain uses TRBV28 with TRBJ2-3; D unclear. V was pared by 2 bases and J by 5 bases, with 8 bases between. The CDR3 extends over 13 amino acids. Per the germline V gene, CDR1 is MDHEN and CDR2 is SYDVKM. The CDR3 sequence is CASSLPPVDTQYF. DNA for the CDR3: TGTGCCAGCAGTTTACCCCCGGTAGATACGCAGTATTTT.

V usage is TRBV27 and J usage is TRBJ1-6, with a possible D match to TRBD1 (6 bases). The CDR3 is 15 amino acids. Germline V gene sequence: CDR1 MNHEY, CDR2 SMNVEV (reference sequence). V was trimmed by 0 bases and J by 6 bases, leaving 9 bases between them. The CDR3 reads CASSLSGAGNSPLHF. CDR3 coding DNA: TGTGCCAGCAGTTTATCGGGGGCGGGTAATTCACCCCTCCACTTT.

V and J are TRBV5-6 and TRBJ1-2; 8 nucleotides align to TRBD1. The CDR3 is 16 amino acids. Germline V CDR1 and CDR2: SGHDT, YYEEEE. After removal of 4 bases from V and 0 bases from J, the junction contained 8 bases not matched to a gene. This CDR3 is CASSIKEDRANYGYTF. In DNA form, the CDR3 reads TGTGCCAGCAGCATAAAAGAGGACAGGGCTAACTATGGCTACACCTTC. The full variable domain, in which reference TRBV5-6 and TRBJ1-2 provide the parts outside the CDR3, is DAGVTQSPTHLIKTRGQQVTLRCSPKSGHDTVSWYQQALGQGPQFIFQYYEEEERQRGNFPDRFSGHQFPNYSSELNVNALLLGDSALYLCASSIKEDRANYGYTFGSGTRLTVV.

The chain carries TRBV6-6 and TRBJ2-4; 7 bases are a match to TRBD2. The J segment lost 8 bases and the V segment lost 0 bases, leaving 1 base of the junction unmatched. Germline values: CDR1 MNHNY, CDR2 SVGAGI (reference sequence). This CDR3 comprises 13 residues. The CDR3 region has the DNA TGTGCCAGCAGTTACTCACGGGGGGACATTCAGTACTTC. Translating it yields CASSYSRGDIQYF.

In this sample, this clone turned up once. The V call is TRBV30, the J call TRBJ2-3; the D is unclear. CDR1 is GTSNPN, CDR2 SVGIG, per germline (reference sequence). V lost 5 bases and J lost 4, with 10 bases in between. This CDR3 is 12 amino acids long. DNA of the CDR3: TGTGCCTGGGGTAGCCCAGCAGATACGCAGTATTTT. Amino acid sequence: CAWGSPADTQYF.

V gene TRBV25-1 combines with J gene TRBJ1-5; D is unresolved. CDR3 length: 13 amino acids. Per the germline V gene, CDR1 is MGHDK and CDR2 is SYGVNS. V was clipped by 4 bases and J by 5 bases, with 9 bases between them. The CDR3 region is CASSGGYDQPQHF. CDR3 bases: TGTGCCAGCAGTGGAGGTTATGATCAGCCCCAGCATTTT.

The V and J genes are TRBV28 and TRBJ2-3; 7 bases match TRBD2. Germline trimming cut 5 bases from V and 4 bases from J; bases unmatched to any gene: 9. CDR1 MDHEN and CDR2 SYDVKM come from the germline V gene. The CDR3 is made up of 15 amino acids. The CDR3 coding sequence is TGTGCCAGCAGTCCACCCGGGGGGTCCGCAGATACGCAGTATTTT. It translates to CASSPPGGSADTQYF.